The 20 T cell receptor beta chains below come from one sample, sequenced in a study of T cell repertoires in cytomegalovirus infection. These receptors lack a known antigen. TCRdb reprocessed the reads via MiXCR and lists one record per CDR3 protein. The repertoire holds fewer than 1,000,000 distinct CDR3 sequences, with roughly 30% as singletons. Sequenced here: cultured CD8+ T cells from PBMCs, sampled from culture after CMV antigen stimulation. These TCRs come from a human donor in good health (CMV status not recorded). Some clones in this sample may be carry-over from other donors' samples.

The V call is TRBV4-1, the J call TRBJ2-5; maybe TRBD1 (6 bases). Trimming stripped 1 base from V and 4 bases from J, with 10 bases between. Per the germline V gene, CDR1 is MGHRA and CDR2 is YSYEKL. The CDR3 is 14 amino acids. The CDR3 bases are TGCGCCAGCAGCCAAGGGGACACCGGAGAGACCCAGTACTTC. Its protein product is CASSQGDTGETQYF.

The gene calls are TRBV28 and TRBJ1-1, with D possibly being TRBD1 (5 bases). CDR3 length equals 14 residues. V lost 0 bases and J lost 4, with 9 bases in between. CDR1 is MDHEN and CDR2 is SYDVKM in the germline V gene. This chain's CDR3 is CASSLWGGGTEAFF. For the CDR3, the DNA is TGTGCCAGCAGTTTATGGGGTGGGGGCACTGAAGCTTTCTTT. Combining the CDR3 with reference TRBV28 and TRBJ1-1 gives the whole variable domain DVKVTQSSRYLVKRTGEKVFLECVQDMDHENMFWYRQDPGLGLRLIYFSYDVKMKEKGDIPEGYSVSREKKERFSLILESASTNQTSMYLCASSLWGGGTEAFFGQGTRLTVV.

This clonotype appeared a few times. The chain employs TRBV7-6 and TRBJ1-6; perhaps TRBD1 as D (5 bases). V was shortened by 6 bases and J by 10 bases, with 16 bases between the two germline ends. The CDR3 covers 14 residues. CDR1 and CDR2 (germline): SGHVS, FNYEAQ. CDR3 protein: CASRSEAGRSPLHF. The CDR3 DNA reads TGTGCCAGCAGATCAGAGGCAGGGCGATCACCCCTCCACTTT.

The chain recombines TRBV6-4 with TRBJ2-3; tentatively, D is TRBD1 or TRBD2 (5 bases each). V dropped 5 bases and J dropped 6 bases, with 12 bases sitting between them. CDR1 is MRHNA, CDR2 SNTAGT, per germline. This CDR3 is built from 13 residues. CDR3 sequence: CASSPGTRDTQYF. The CDR3 region has the DNA TGTGCCAGCAGTCCCGGGACCCGGGATACGCAGTATTTT.

There are a few counts of this clonotype. The V call is TRBV12-3 or TRBV12-4, the J call TRBJ1-1, with D perhaps matching TRBD1 (5 bases). V was pared by 5 bases and J by 6 bases, with 16 bases between. The CDR3 runs 14 residues. The CDR3 DNA reads as TGTGCCAGCAGTCCCGGGGGGGAGCTCCCTGAAGCTTTCTTT. It yields the protein CASSPGGELPEAFF.

This clonotype came up many times. The rearrangement joins TRBV7-9 to TRBJ2-2, with D perhaps TRBD2 (5 bases). V lost 4 bases and J 1 base, leaving 16 bases between the germline ends. The CDR3 extends over 17 amino acids. Germline lookup yields CDR1 SEHNR and CDR2 FQNEAQ (reference sequence). The CDR3 DNA is TGTGCCAGCAGCTCACGTAGCACGAGGGAGAACACCGGGGAGCTGTTTTTT. Amino acids: CASSSRSTRENTGELFF.

The chain employs TRBV6-6 and TRBJ2-5; no definite D call. The CDR3 has 14 residues. Germline CDR1 MNHNY, CDR2 SVGAGI (reference sequence). V was shortened by 1 base and J by 4 bases, with 10 bases between the two germline ends. The CDR3 spells CASSYLGYGETQYF. The CDR3 region has the DNA TGTGCCAGCAGTTACTTGGGTTACGGAGAGACCCAGTACTTC.

The J gene is TRBJ2-5, the V gene TRBV6-8, with D unclear. The CDR3 totals 14 residues. The V and J ends lost 0 bases and 3 bases respectively, with 8 bases between them. The germline V gene has CDR1 MNHGY and CDR2 SAAAGT. The CDR3: CASSYSPDEETQYF. The CDR3 region has the DNA TGTGCCAGCAGTTACTCGCCGGATGAAGAGACCCAGTACTTC.

This clonotype was detected once. V is TRBV28 and J is TRBJ2-6; D unclear. Germline CDR1 MDHEN, CDR2 SYDVKM. V was shortened by 10 bases and J by 0 bases, with 7 bases between the two germline ends. CDR3 length: 13 residues. The CDR3 region is CATIGSGANVLTF. CDR3 coding DNA: TGTGCCACCATTGGCTCTGGGGCCAACGTCCTGACTTTC.

J is TRBJ2-3 and V is TRBV2; 8 nucleotides align to TRBD2. The germline V gene encodes CDR1 SNHLY and CDR2 FYNNEI. This CDR3 is 15 amino acids long. Trimming removed 4 bases from V and 6 bases from J; junction bases left unmatched: 9. The CDR3 region is CASSVPGLGMDTQYF. CDR3 DNA: TGTGCCAGCAGTGTACCGGGACTAGGGATGGATACGCAGTATTTT.

The chain links TRBV9 to TRBJ2-2; D not certain. Trimming removed 4 bases at V and 15 bases at J, with 16 bases between. Per germline, CDR1 SGDLS and CDR2 YYNGEE. The CDR3 totals 12 residues. CDR3 loop: CASSSRPDDLFF. CDR3 nucleotides: TGTGCCAGCAGCTCCCGCCCGGACGATTTGTTTTTT.

This clonotype turned up a few times. This chain uses TRBV7-9 with TRBJ1-4; D ambiguous. Germline V CDR1 and CDR2: SEHNR, FQNEAQ (reference sequence). The CDR3 has 16 amino acids. Between the trimmed V and J ends, which lost 6 bases and 3 bases, there was a span of 17 bases. In DNA form, the CDR3 reads TGTGCCAGCAGTAGCCTTCCCGGCGGTCCTAATGAAAAACTGTTTTTT. This gives the protein CASSSLPGGPNEKLFF.

The chain has TRBV5-6 and TRBJ1-5; 9 nucleotides agree with TRBD1. The germline gives CDR1 SGHDT, CDR2 YYEEEE. The CDR3 consists of 16 residues. Trimming took 3 bases from V and 5 from J; bases not matched to a gene: 9. The CDR3 reads CASSSFGTGFHQPQHF. The CDR3 bases are TGTGCCAGCAGCTCCTTCGGGACAGGGTTTCATCAGCCCCAGCATTTT.

This clonotype was counted once. This chain connects TRBV6-1 to TRBJ2-7; tentative D call: TRBD1 (6 bases). The CDR3 is 14 residues long. Germline V gene data show CDR1 as MNHNS and CDR2 as SASEGT. Trimming shortened V by 2 bases and J by 5 bases, and 13 bases separated the two germline ends. The CDR3 sequence is CASSEWWGLNEQYV. The CDR3 DNA follows: TGTGCCAGCAGTGAATGGTGGGGGCTAAACGAGCAGTACGTC.

Regarding this clonotype: One base away lies a much larger clone, so this may be a sequencing read error. The genes are TRBV7-8 and TRBJ2-7; possibly TRBD1 for D (6 bases). Germline V gives CDR1 SGHVS, CDR2 FQNEAQ. The CDR3 sequence is 16 residues long. Between the trimmed V and J ends, which lost 6 bases and 2 bases, there was a span of 20 bases. As DNA, the CDR3 is TGTGCCAGCAGAATCAGTGGGGGCAATCCGACCTACGAGCAGTACTTC. As protein: CASRISGGNPTYEQYF.

This clonotype was found a few times. J is TRBJ1-1 and V is TRBV4-1; unclear D gene. Germline V gives CDR1 MGHRA, CDR2 YSYEKL. The CDR3 is 14 amino acids. V was trimmed by 0 bases and J by 7 bases, leaving 12 bases between them. The DNA for the CDR3 is TGCGCCAGCAGCCAAGAAGGTTTGTGGAGTGAAGCTTTCTTT. It encodes CASSQEGLWSEAFF.

As to this clonotype: The conserved phenylalanine or tryptophan normally closing the CDR3 is absent here, so this likely arose from a read error. The rearrangement uses TRBV2 and TRBJ1-1, with a tentative D call TRBD1 (5 bases). Trimming removed 2 bases from V and 2 bases from J, with 15 bases in between. The CDR3 loop spans 16 amino acids. Germline values: CDR1 SNHLY, CDR2 FYNNEI. This CDR3 is CASSERSGGGNTEAFS. The CDR3 nucleotides are TGTGCCAGCAGTGAAAGGAGTGGTGGGGGTAACACTGAAGCTTTCTCT.

In its sample, this clonotype was seen many times. The V call is TRBV7-3, the J call TRBJ2-3; D gene uncertain. Germline V gene sequence: CDR1 SGHTA, CDR2 FQGTGA. Trimming took 1 base from V and 1 from J, leaving 9 bases between them. This CDR3 spans 15 amino acids. CDR3 residues: CASSLNPSRTDTQYF. In DNA form, the CDR3 reads TGTGCCAGCAGCTTAAACCCGAGCCGCACAGATACGCAGTATTTT.

V is TRBV6-1 and J is TRBJ2-7; 8 bases match TRBD1. Germline CDR1 MNHNS, CDR2 SASEGT. The CDR3 loop spans 14 amino acids. V lost 4 bases, J lost 7 bases, and 9 bases stayed unmatched. This CDR3 is CASSGPRGLGEQYV. The DNA of the CDR3 is TGTGCCAGCAGTGGACCCAGGGGGCTGGGAGAGCAGTACGTC.

J is TRBJ1-2 and V is TRBV7-9, with 12 bases that match TRBD1. Trimming at V came to 5 bases and at J to 2 bases, leaving 3 bases not matched to a gene. CDR3 length: 15 residues. CDR1 is SEHNR and CDR2 is FQNEAQ in the germline V gene (reference sequence). CDR3 in amino acids: CASSKGQGANYGYTF. In DNA, the CDR3 is TGTGCCAGCAGCAAGGGACAGGGGGCGAACTATGGCTACACCTTC. The full variable domain, completed using reference TRBV7-9 and TRBJ1-2, is DTGVSQNPRHKITKRGQNVTFRCDPISEHNRLYWYRQTLGQGPEFLTYFQNEAQLEKSRLLSDRFSAERPKGSFSTLEIQRTEQGDSAMYLCASSKGQGANYGYTFGSGTRLTVV.